Following are 18 T cell receptor beta chains from one sample sequenced in a study of regulatory T cells in long-lasting Graves disease. Time point described: newly diagnosed GD, antithyroid drugs for less than 3 months. Following extraction of RNA from PBMCs, that RNA was used to make the TCR library. In building TCR beta libraries, iRepertoire HTBI primers were used together with Arm-PCR of CDR3 regions. TCRdb redid the calling of the multiplex PCR reads with MiXCR, one entry per CDR3 protein. The table lists over 350,000 distinct CDR3 sequences, around 13% of them singletons. These same data were also listed under a study on T cells in Graves' hyperthyroidism and ophthalmopathy.

Sequenced material: peripheral blood mononuclear cells (PBMCs), taken at new diagnosis, from a patient treated with antithyroid drugs. These receptors originate from a woman in her forties or fifties with Graves disease.

This clonotype was found many times. The V gene is TRBV6-2 or TRBV6-3, the J gene TRBJ2-7, with TRBD1 matching 9 bases. The germline CDR1 and CDR2 sequences are MNHEY and SVGEGT. V was pared by 7 bases and J by 3 bases, with 10 bases of the junction left unmatched. The CDR3 consists of 15 residues. This CDR3 reads CASTRGQGWDYEQYF. As DNA, the CDR3 is TGTGCCAGCACCAGAGGACAGGGGTGGGACTACGAGCAGTACTTC.

The chain uses TRBV18 and TRBJ2-7; D possibly uses TRBD1 or TRBD2 (5 bases each). Germline V gene data show CDR1 as KGHSH and CDR2 as LQKENI. The CDR3 is 18 amino acids. The V gene lost 2 bases and the J gene lost 0 bases, with 20 bases spanning the gap. CDR3 coding DNA: TGTGCCAGCTCACCAACCCCCCCCTGGGCCGGGACCTCCTACGAGCAGTACTTC. Translated: CASSPTPPWAGTSYEQYF. The entire variable domain, with the rest obtained from reference TRBV18 and TRBJ2-7, is as follows: NAGVMQNPRHLVRRRGQEARLRCSPMKGHSHVYWYRQLPEEGLKFMVYLQKENIIDESGMPKERFSAEFPKEGPSILRIQQVVRGDSAAYFCASSPTPPWAGTSYEQYFGPGTRLTVT.

This clonotype appeared a few times. The chain links TRBV19 to TRBJ2-7; TRBD2 agrees at 10 bases. This CDR3 is built from 14 residues. V was clipped by 4 bases and J by 6 bases; unmatched bases: 6. Per the germline V gene, CDR1 is LNHDA and CDR2 is SQIVND (reference sequence). This CDR3 is CASSTLAGLGEQYF. The CDR3, as DNA: TGTGCCAGTAGTACACTAGCGGGGCTAGGCGAGCAGTACTTC.

This clonotype came up many times. The chain employs TRBV28 and TRBJ2-2; TRBD2 aligns across 8 bases. Germline CDR1 is MDHEN and CDR2 is SYDVKM. The CDR3 loop spans 16 amino acids. The V segment lost 3 bases and the J segment 5 bases; nucleotides outside the gene matches: 8. The CDR3 DNA sequence: TGTGCCAGCAGTTTTCTCACTAGCGGCGGGACCGGGGAGCTGTTTTTT. Translated, it gives CASSFLTSGGTGELFF.

V usage is TRBV18 and J usage is TRBJ1-3; 10 bases map to TRBD1. The ends lost 1 base at V and 6 bases at J; junction bases unmatched: 6. The CDR3 is made up of 16 amino acids. Germline CDR1 is KGHSH and CDR2 is LQKENI. CDR3 in DNA: TGTGCCAGCTCACCACTGCAGGGACAGGGGTCAAACACCATATATTTT. It codes for CASSPLQGQGSNTIYF.

This chain links TRBV9 with TRBJ2-1, with a tentative D call TRBD2 (6 bases). V dropped 0 bases and J dropped 9 bases, with 13 bases sitting between them. The germline gives CDR1 SGDLS, CDR2 YYNGEE. This CDR3 comprises 14 residues. The CDR3 loop reads CASSVGGSEGEQFF. The CDR3 bases are TGTGCCAGCAGCGTAGGGGGTTCGGAGGGTGAGCAGTTCTTC.

The J gene is TRBJ2-7, the V gene TRBV3-1; D gene ambiguous. The CDR3 is 15 amino acids. The germline gives CDR1 LGHDT, CDR2 YNNKEL (reference sequence). V was cut by 0 bases and J by 4 bases, with 13 bases left in between. CDR3 nucleotides: TGTGCCAGCAGCCAAGATCAGATCTGGCGTTACGAGCAGTACTTC. Translated: CASSQDQIWRYEQYF.

The chain couples TRBV4-1 to TRBJ2-7; 11 bases line up with TRBD2. Unmatched junction bases numbered 9, after V lost 1 base and J lost 7 bases. The CDR3 runs to 16 residues. Germline lookup yields CDR1 MGHRA and CDR2 YSYEKL. CDR3 protein: CASSQAQTSGINEQYF. For the CDR3, the DNA is TGCGCCAGCAGCCAAGCTCAGACTAGCGGGATCAATGAGCAGTACTTC.

At least ten counts were recorded for this clonotype. V usage is TRBV4-1 and J usage is TRBJ2-3; 8 bases match TRBD1. The CDR3 covers 17 residues. The ends lost 2 bases at V and 2 bases at J; junction bases unmatched: 9. Per germline, CDR1 MGHRA and CDR2 YSYEKL. The CDR3 nucleotides read TGCGCCAGCAGCCAACCGGGACAGGCGTTAGTCACAGATACGCAGTATTTT. This codes for CASSQPGQALVTDTQYF.

This clonotype was seen repeatedly, ten times or more. V and J are TRBV30 and TRBJ2-7; no clear D gene. V was cut by 4 bases and J by 0 bases, with 7 bases left in between. This CDR3 region has 12 residues. Looked up from germline, CDR1 is GTSNPN and CDR2 is SVGIG (reference sequence). CDR3 DNA sequence: TGTGCCTGGAAGCTCAGCTCCTACGAGCAGTACTTC. This sequence encodes CAWKLSSYEQYF.

The sample holds a few counts of this clonotype. CDR3 sequence: CASSVVVGQADYSGNTIYF. In DNA, the CDR3 is TGTGCCAGCAGCGTAGTTGTTGGACAGGCGGACTACTCTGGAAACACCATATATTTT. J is TRBJ1-3 and V is TRBV9; 7 bases fit TRBD1. Germline assignment: CDR1 SGDLS and CDR2 YYNGEE. Germline trimming cut 0 bases from V and 0 bases from J; bases unmatched to any gene: 12. This CDR3 has 19 amino acids.

V and J are TRBV7-2 and TRBJ1-5; D remains unclear. Germline V lookup: CDR1 SGHTA, CDR2 FQGNSA. This CDR3 region has 16 residues. With 1 base removed from V and 0 bases from J, the gap between germline ends came to 10 bases. CDR3 DNA: TGTGCCAGCAGCTTAGAAAAAGGTACTAGCAATCAGCCCCAGCATTTT. This sequence encodes CASSLEKGTSNQPQHF.

This clonotype showed up many times. This CDR3 reads CSARVFRTSGRAIESNEQYF. The CDR3 coding sequence is TGCAGTGCTAGAGTATTTAGGACTAGCGGGAGGGCCATCGAGTCCAACGAGCAGTACTTC. The chain links TRBV20-1 to TRBJ2-7; 15 bases align to TRBD2. The CDR3 runs to 20 residues. Germline trimming cut 1 base from V and 5 bases from J; bases unmatched to any gene: 18. Germline V CDR1 and CDR2: DFQATT, SNEGSKA (reference sequence).

This clonotype showed up many times. J is TRBJ2-3 and V is TRBV30, with D maybe TRBD2 (5 bases). CDR3 length equals 12 residues. Germline V lookup: CDR1 GTSNPN, CDR2 SVGIG (reference sequence). V lost 4 bases and J lost 6, with 11 bases in between. In nucleotides, the CDR3 is TGTGCCTGGACCCTAACGGGGGATACGCAGTATTTT. Protein: CAWTLTGDTQYF.

This clonotype has just a few counts. The V call is TRBV7-2, the J call TRBJ2-7; 8 positions match TRBD1. The CDR3 runs to 16 residues. Germline V lookup: CDR1 SGHTA, CDR2 FQGNSA. V dropped 1 base and J dropped 0; count of bases not matched to a gene: 5. CDR3 sequence reads: CASSLGGTGISYEQYF. Written as DNA, the CDR3 is TGTGCCAGCAGCTTAGGGGGGACAGGAATCTCCTACGAGCAGTACTTC.

A word on this clonotype: A much larger clonotype is one base distant, so this may be a read error. The rearrangement links TRBV5-1 to TRBJ2-2, with D maybe TRBD1 (6 bases). The V gene's germline CDR1 is SGHRS and CDR2 YFSETQ. V lost 4 bases, J lost 3 bases, and 16 bases lay in between. The CDR3 runs to 16 residues. The CDR3 coding sequence is TGCGCCAGCAGCCCGGACAGACGCGTGGACACCGGGGAGCTGTTTTTT. Translated: CASSPDRRVDTGELFF.

Only a few counts were recorded for this clonotype. The V call is TRBV6-5, the J call TRBJ2-7, with TRBD1 as a possible D gene (6 bases). The CDR3 runs 15 residues. CDR1 MNHEY and CDR2 SVGAGI come from the germline V gene. V was clipped by 2 bases and J by 3 bases, with 14 bases between them. The CDR3 DNA follows: TGTGCCAGCAGTTACGAGAGGGGGTCATACTACGAGCAGTACTTC. Its protein product is CASSYERGSYYEQYF.

The rearrangement uses TRBV29-1 and TRBJ2-7; 9 bases are shared with TRBD1. V lost 5 bases to trimming and J lost 4 bases; unmatched junction nucleotides: 9. The germline gives CDR1 SQVTM, CDR2 ANQGSEA. There are 14 residues in the CDR3. The CDR3 nucleotides read TGCAGCGTTTCCGGACAGGGGCCACCTTACGAGCAGTACTTC. Its translation: CSVSGQGPPYEQYF.